Listed here are 27 T cell receptor beta chains from one sample, sequenced in a study of cytomegalovirus exposure and HLA in healthy donors (dated by TCRdb to 2016 to 2017). Library preparation used the immunoSEQ multiplex PCR assay. A mixture of 60 forward primers for TCR Vbeta segments and 13 reverse primers for TCR Jbeta segments was used in the multiplex PCR. TCRdb's version of the immuneACCESS table is confined to in-frame rearrangements and falls short of the full clone set. An unresolved V gene accounts for under half of the shortfall where checked; the remainder is of unknown origin. The table for this sample records about 170,000 clones. The top ten hold over 1% of the sample. Source material: PBMCs. The receptors were sampled from a woman in her sixties or seventies in good health and CMV-seronegative.

The chain is built from TRBV5-1 and TRBJ1-2, with D unresolved. The CDR3 sequence is 14 residues long. CDR1 and CDR2 from the germline V gene are SGHRS and YFSETQ. Between the trimmed V and J ends, which lost 1 base and 4 bases, there was a span of 11 bases. The CDR3 sequence: CASSLSTALYGYTF. As DNA, the CDR3 is TGCGCCAGCAGCTTGTCTACAGCTCTCTATGGCTACACCTTC.

CDR3 sequence reads: CASSLNDQGAEAFF. In DNA, the CDR3 is TGTGCCAGCAGCCTGAACGATCAGGGGGCTGAAGCTTTCTTT. The genes are TRBV7-6 and TRBJ1-1; 7 bases line up with TRBD1. V trimming: 5 bases; J trimming: 6 bases; junction bases outside the gene matches: 9. Germline CDR1 is SGHVS and CDR2 is FNYEAQ. This CDR3 region has 14 residues.

The V and J genes are TRBV4-1 and TRBJ2-1; D unclear. CDR3 length: 16 amino acids. Trimming left V 1 base short and J 0 bases short, with 10 bases between. Germline CDR1 is MGHRA and CDR2 is YSYEKL. The CDR3 bases are TGCGCCAGCAGCCAAGGTTTCGCGAGCTCCTACAATGAGCAGTTCTTC. This gives the protein CASSQGFASSYNEQFF.

The genes are TRBV19 and TRBJ1-1; TRBD1 matches at 11 bases. CDR3 length equals 15 residues. Germline values: CDR1 LNHDA, CDR2 SQIVND (reference sequence). With V trimmed by 4 bases and J by 3 bases, 4 bases remained unmatched. The CDR3 here is CASSRTGGVDTEAFF. The CDR3 nucleotides read TGTGCCAGTAGTAGGACAGGGGGCGTGGACACTGAAGCTTTCTTT.

The V call is TRBV7-3, the J call TRBJ1-1, with 7 bases that match TRBD1. The CDR3 extends over 14 amino acids. Germline CDR1 and CDR2: SGHTA and FQGTGA. Germline trimming cut 5 bases from V and 1 base from J; bases unmatched to any gene: 4. DNA for the CDR3: TGTGCCAGCAGCAGGGACAGACAGAACACTGAAGCTTTCTTT. Amino acid sequence: CASSRDRQNTEAFF.

The V gene is TRBV13, the J gene TRBJ2-7, with D perhaps TRBD1 (6 bases). This CDR3 is 18 amino acids long. V shed 2 bases and J shed 2 bases, with 22 bases lying between them. Germline values: CDR1 PRHDT, CDR2 FYEKMQ (reference sequence). CDR3 nucleotides: TGTGCCAGCAGCTTATCCCCACAGGGCAGGGGACCTCCCTACGAGCAGTACTTC. This sequence encodes CASSLSPQGRGPPYEQYF.

This chain connects TRBV7-2 to TRBJ2-7; TRBD1 aligns across 10 bases. This CDR3 spans 16 amino acids. Germline CDR1 SGHTA, CDR2 FQGNSA. After removal of 5 bases from V and 5 bases from J, the junction contained 12 bases not matched to a gene. CDR3 residues: CASSPMPDRGGHEQYF. The CDR3 DNA is TGTGCCAGCAGCCCCATGCCGGACAGGGGGGGCCACGAGCAGTACTTC.

The J gene is TRBJ2-1, the V gene TRBV7-8; tentatively, D is TRBD2 (5 bases). This CDR3 spans 13 amino acids. Trimming stripped 5 bases from V and 3 bases from J, with 8 bases between. Germline loops: CDR1 SGHVS, CDR2 FQNEAQ. This chain's CDR3 is CASSPRDYNEQFF. CDR3 DNA: TGTGCCAGCAGCCCGAGGGACTACAATGAGCAGTTCTTC.

The chain is built from TRBV15 and TRBJ2-5; D remains ambiguous. Trimming stripped 4 bases from V and 0 bases from J, with 6 bases between. Germline V CDR1 and CDR2: LNHNV, YYDKDF (reference sequence). This CDR3 is built from 13 residues. The CDR3 here is CATSTGYQETQYF. The CDR3 DNA is TGTGCCACCAGCACCGGGTACCAAGAGACCCAGTACTTC.

J is TRBJ2-1 and V is TRBV11-2; 7 bases fit TRBD2. J gave up 5 bases and V 6 bases, and 13 bases lay outside the gene matches. CDR3 length: 16 residues. Germline V CDR1 and CDR2: SGHAT, FQNNGV. The CDR3 nucleotides read TGTGCCAGCAGGACATTCGGGACTACTAACCACAATGAGCAGTTCTTC. This sequence encodes CASRTFGTTNHNEQFF.

The rearrangement links TRBV7-2 to TRBJ2-3; 10 positions agree with TRBD2. The CDR3 has 15 amino acids. With 5 bases clipped from V and 3 bases from J, the junction kept 5 bases outside the gene matches. Per the germline V gene, CDR1 is SGHTA and CDR2 is FQGNSA. The CDR3 reads CASSERGGRTDTQYF. CDR3 DNA: TGTGCCAGCAGCGAGCGGGGGGGCAGGACAGATACGCAGTATTTT.

The chain employs TRBV5-5 and TRBJ1-1, with 8 bases matching TRBD1. This CDR3 has 15 amino acids. CDR1 and CDR2 from the germline V gene are SGHKS and YYEKEE (reference sequence). After removal of 4 bases from V and 3 bases from J, the junction contained 8 bases not matched to a gene. CDR3 DNA sequence: TGTGCCAGCAGCCGGACTACAGGGGGTGACACTGAAGCTTTCTTT. Encoded protein: CASSRTTGGDTEAFF.

The gene calls are TRBV5-4 and TRBJ2-1; D may be TRBD2 (6 bases). Germline values: CDR1 SGHNT, CDR2 YYREEE (reference sequence). Trimming left V 0 bases short and J 4 bases short, with 11 bases between. CDR3 length equals 15 residues. The CDR3 loop is CASSLVASEYNEQFF. CDR3 nucleotides: TGTGCCAGCAGCTTGGTGGCTAGCGAATACAATGAGCAGTTCTTC.

The chain links TRBV9 to TRBJ1-1, with 7 positions matching TRBD1. This CDR3 spans 15 amino acids. The ends lost 4 bases at V and 6 bases at J; junction bases unmatched: 12. Germline loops: CDR1 SGDLS, CDR2 YYNGEE. The CDR3 loop reads CASSPPHGTVSEAFF. The DNA for the CDR3 is TGTGCCAGCAGCCCCCCGCACGGGACAGTGTCTGAAGCTTTCTTT. The whole variable domain, remainder taken from reference TRBV9 and TRBJ1-1, is DSGVTQTPKHLITATGQRVTLRCSPRSGDLSVYWYQQSLDQGLQFLIQYYNGEERAKGNILERFSAQQFPDLHSELNLSSLELGDSALYFCASSPPHGTVSEAFFGQGTRLTVV.

The V gene is TRBV25-1, the J gene TRBJ2-2; 8 bases agree with TRBD1. J gave up 3 bases and V 4 bases, and 7 bases lay outside the gene matches. The length of the CDR3 is 16 residues. Germline CDR1 MGHDK, CDR2 SYGVNS. This CDR3 reads CASSAKTGADTGELFF. CDR3 nucleotide sequence: TGTGCCAGCAGTGCCAAGACAGGGGCGGACACCGGGGAGCTGTTTTTT.

The chain is built from TRBV10-1 and TRBJ2-7; 10 nucleotides match TRBD2. This CDR3 contains 15 residues. V shed 3 bases and J 3 bases; nucleotides not matched to a gene: 5. Germline V lookup: CDR1 WNHNN, CDR2 SYGVQD (reference sequence). CDR3 in DNA: TGCGCCAGCAGTGAAGGGACTAGCGCCTTCTACGAGCAGTACTTC. Protein: CASSEGTSAFYEQYF.

The genes are TRBV6-5 and TRBJ1-1; D gene ambiguous. The V end was cut by 7 bases, the J end by 7 bases, with 16 bases between. Per germline, CDR1 MNHEY and CDR2 SVGAGI. This CDR3 has 13 residues. CDR3 in amino acids: CASTPVRAGEAFF. The CDR3 bases are TGTGCCAGCACTCCGGTTAGGGCGGGTGAAGCTTTCTTT.

The J gene is TRBJ1-2, the V gene TRBV19; D may be TRBD1 (6 bases). The CDR3 runs to 15 residues. V was pared by 7 bases and J by 4 bases, with 19 bases between. Germline CDR1 reads LNHDA; CDR2 reads SQIVND (reference sequence). The CDR3 protein is CASNKAGGAGYGYTF. DNA of the CDR3: TGTGCCAGTAATAAAGCGGGGGGCGCCGGCTATGGCTACACCTTC.

The chain recombines TRBV10-2 with TRBJ2-7, with 12 bases identical to TRBD2. V was pared by 7 bases and J by 6 bases, with 4 bases of the junction left unmatched. Germline loops: CDR1 WSHSY, CDR2 SAAADI. CDR3 length: 13 residues. The CDR3 sequence is CASNLLAGGEQYF. The CDR3, as DNA: TGCGCCAGCAATTTACTAGCGGGGGGCGAGCAGTACTTC.

The rearrangement joins TRBV6-5 to TRBJ1-5; 8 bases agree with TRBD1. The germline gives CDR1 MNHEY, CDR2 SVGAGI. This CDR3 is 15 amino acids long. The J segment lost 6 bases and the V segment lost 5 bases, leaving 9 bases of the junction unmatched. In DNA form, the CDR3 reads TGTGCCAGCAGTCCCGCTCGGACAGGGTTTCAGCCCCAGCATTTT. Translating it yields CASSPARTGFQPQHF.

As for this clone: Other DNA sequences in this specimen translate into the identical CDR3. V and J are TRBV2 and TRBJ1-5, with unresolved D. The CDR3 has 12 residues. Germline values: CDR1 SNHLY, CDR2 FYNNEI. V lost 3 bases and J lost 4, with 4 bases in between. The CDR3 bases are TGTGCCAGCAGTGATCCGAATCAGCCCCAGCATTTT. It translates to CASSDPNQPQHF.

The V call is TRBV2, the J call TRBJ1-5; D gene ambiguous. The CDR3 runs to 12 residues. With 3 bases removed from V and 5 bases from J, the gap between germline ends came to 5 bases. The germline gives CDR1 SNHLY, CDR2 FYNNEI. The chain's CDR3 is CASSDEDQPQHF. The CDR3 DNA is TGTGCCAGCAGTGACGAGGATCAGCCCCAGCATTTT.

V is TRBV7-2 and J is TRBJ1-2, with D uncertain. The ends were cut back, 6 bases at V and 4 bases at J, with 15 bases in the middle. CDR1 SGHTA and CDR2 FQGNSA come from the germline V gene. The CDR3 has 14 amino acids. The CDR3 DNA is TGTGCCAGCAGTCCCGACGGGCGGGGCTATGGCTACACCTTC. Protein sequence: CASSPDGRGYGYTF.

The chain couples TRBV30 to TRBJ2-3; possibly TRBD1 for D (6 bases). The length of the CDR3 is 14 residues. CDR1 is GTSNPN and CDR2 is SVGIG in the germline V gene (reference sequence). With 5 bases removed from V and 0 bases from J, the gap between germline ends came to 12 bases. CDR3 sequence reads: CAWARGPSTDTQYF. The CDR3 region has the DNA TGTGCCTGGGCCAGGGGACCCAGCACAGATACGCAGTATTTT. Variable domain in full (rest from reference TRBV30 and TRBJ2-3): SQTIHQWPATLVQPVGSPLSLECTVEGTSNPNLYWYRQAAGRGLQLLFYSVGIGQISSEVPQNLSASRPQDRQFILSSKKLLLSDSGFYLCAWARGPSTDTQYFGPGTRLTVL.

This chain joins TRBV5-5 and TRBJ1-6, with 10 nucleotides matching TRBD1. This CDR3 is built from 18 residues. The V gene's germline CDR1 is SGHKS and CDR2 YYEKEE (reference sequence). V dropped 6 bases and J dropped 0; count of bases not matched to a gene: 9. The CDR3 nucleotides read TGTGCCAGCACGACCGGGACAGGGGCCAACTCCTATAATTCACCCCTCCACTTT. This encodes CASTTGTGANSYNSPLHF. Full variable domain (rest looked up from reference TRBV5-5 and TRBJ1-6): DAGVTQSPTHLIKTRGQQVTLRCSPISGHKSVSWYQQVLGQGPQFIFQYYEKEERGRGNFPDRFSARQFPNYSSELNVNALLLGDSALYLCASTTGTGANSYNSPLHFGNGTRLTVT.

The rearrangement uses TRBV5-1 and TRBJ2-7; D is unclear. Per the germline V gene, CDR1 is SGHRS and CDR2 is YFSETQ. The CDR3 contains 14 residues. Trimming pared 3 bases from V and 3 bases from J, leaving 13 bases between. The CDR3 reads CASSSSLGYYEQYF. The CDR3 coding sequence is TGCGCCAGCAGCTCGTCCCTGGGCTACTACGAGCAGTACTTC.

V is TRBV5-6 and J is TRBJ1-5; TRBD1 is a possible D gene (5 bases). Germline V gene data show CDR1 as SGHDT and CDR2 as YYEEEE. V shed 1 base and J shed 4 bases, with 6 bases lying between them. The CDR3 is made up of 13 amino acids. CDR3 protein: CASSLTGNQPQHF. For the CDR3, the DNA is TGTGCCAGCAGCTTGACAGGAAATCAGCCCCAGCATTTT. Filled out from reference TRBV5-6 and TRBJ1-5, the complete variable domain reads DAGVTQSPTHLIKTRGQQVTLRCSPKSGHDTVSWYQQALGQGPQFIFQYYEEEERQRGNFPDRFSGHQFPNYSSELNVNALLLGDSALYLCASSLTGNQPQHFGDGTRLSIL.